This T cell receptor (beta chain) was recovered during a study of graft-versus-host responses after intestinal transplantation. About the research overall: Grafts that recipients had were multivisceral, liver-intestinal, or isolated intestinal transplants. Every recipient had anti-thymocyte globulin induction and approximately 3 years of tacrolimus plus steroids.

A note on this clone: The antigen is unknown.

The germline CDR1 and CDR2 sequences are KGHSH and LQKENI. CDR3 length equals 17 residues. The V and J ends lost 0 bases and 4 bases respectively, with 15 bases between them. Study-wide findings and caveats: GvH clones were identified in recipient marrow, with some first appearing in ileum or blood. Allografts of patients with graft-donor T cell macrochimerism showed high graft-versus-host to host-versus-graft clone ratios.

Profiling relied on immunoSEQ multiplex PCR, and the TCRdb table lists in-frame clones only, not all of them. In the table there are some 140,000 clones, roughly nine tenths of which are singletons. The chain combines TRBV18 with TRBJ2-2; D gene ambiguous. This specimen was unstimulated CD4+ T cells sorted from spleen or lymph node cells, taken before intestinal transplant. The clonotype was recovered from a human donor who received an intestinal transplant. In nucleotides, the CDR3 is TGTGCCAGCTCACCACCGTTTGGGGATTGGAGCACCGGGGAGCTGTTTTTT. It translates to CASSPPFGDWSTGELFF.